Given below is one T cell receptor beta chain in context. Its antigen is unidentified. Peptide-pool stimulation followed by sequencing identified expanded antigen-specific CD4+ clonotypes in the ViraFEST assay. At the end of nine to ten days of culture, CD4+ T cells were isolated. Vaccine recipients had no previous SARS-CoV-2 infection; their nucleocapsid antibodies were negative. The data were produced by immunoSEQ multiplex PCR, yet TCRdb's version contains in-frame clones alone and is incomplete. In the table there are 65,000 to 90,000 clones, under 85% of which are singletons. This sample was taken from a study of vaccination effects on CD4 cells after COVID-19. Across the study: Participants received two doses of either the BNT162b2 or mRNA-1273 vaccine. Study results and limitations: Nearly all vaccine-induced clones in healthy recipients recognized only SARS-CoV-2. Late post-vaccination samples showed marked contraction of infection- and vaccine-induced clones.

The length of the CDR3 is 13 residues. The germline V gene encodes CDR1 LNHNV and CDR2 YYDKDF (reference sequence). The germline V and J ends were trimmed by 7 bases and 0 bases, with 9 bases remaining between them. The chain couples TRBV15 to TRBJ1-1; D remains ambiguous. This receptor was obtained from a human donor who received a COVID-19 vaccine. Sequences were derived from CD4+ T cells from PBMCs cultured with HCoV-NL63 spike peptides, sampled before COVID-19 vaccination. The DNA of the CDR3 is TGTGCCACCAAGCCCCTAATGAACACTGAAGCTTTCTTT. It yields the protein CATKPLMNTEAFF.